These T cell receptor beta chains were read from a single sample in a study of regulatory T cells in long-lasting Graves disease. Each CDR3 protein gets one entry after TCRdb re-called the multiplex PCR reads with MiXCR. Of a few hundred thousand distinct CDR3 sequences in the sample, around 13% were seen once. The same sample was also studied in work on T cells in Graves' hyperthyroidism and ophthalmopathy.

The sample was peripheral blood mononuclear cells (PBMCs), taken at new diagnosis, from a patient treated with antithyroid drugs. These receptors originate from a woman aged 45-65 years with Graves disease. The CDR3 runs from the conserved cysteine through the conserved F or W. Fields, in order: V gene, clone size, J gene, D gene, CDR3 DNA, CDR3 protein. A D gene is named only where the DNA matches it firmly. Not every row has a clone size; where given, it reads once, few, many or a size class.

v_gene: TRBV28
abundance: many
j_gene: TRBJ1-5
d_gene: .
CDR3nt: TGTGCCAGCAGTCCGGGATCCAGCCTTAGCAATCAGCCCCAGCATTTT
CDR3aa: CASSPGSSLSNQPQHF

v_gene: TRBV3-1
abundance: .
j_gene: TRBJ2-1
d_gene: .
CDR3nt: TGTGCCAGCAGCCAAGATATACAGAGCTCCTACAATGAGCAGTTCTTC
CDR3aa: CASSQDIQSSYNEQFF

v_gene: TRBV19
abundance: few
j_gene: TRBJ2-7
d_gene: TRBD2
CDR3nt: TGTGCCAGTAGCCGGGGGACTAGCGGGGGTGAGGAGCAGTACTTC
CDR3aa: CASSRGTSGGEEQYF

v_gene: TRBV10-3
abundance: .
j_gene: TRBJ1-2
d_gene: TRBD1
CDR3nt: TGTGCCATCAGCGTGACAGGGTTGGATGGCTACACCTTC
CDR3aa: CAISVTGLDGYTF

v_gene: TRBV5-1
abundance: .
j_gene: TRBJ2-7
d_gene: .
CDR3nt: TGCGCCAGCTCCACTAGGAACGAGCAGTACTTC
CDR3aa: CASSTRNEQYF

v_gene: TRBV19
abundance: many
j_gene: TRBJ1-2
d_gene: .
CDR3nt: TGTGCCACCGCCCCGGGAACAGCCCGTGAAGGTGGCTACACCTTC
CDR3aa: CATAPGTAREGGYTF

v_gene: TRBV9
abundance: many
j_gene: TRBJ2-1
d_gene: .
CDR3nt: TGTGCCAGCAGCTCCCGGACAGCTTACAATGAGCAGTTCTTC
CDR3aa: CASSSRTAYNEQFF

v_gene: TRBV30
abundance: few
j_gene: TRBJ2-7
d_gene: TRBD2
CDR3nt: TGTGCCTGGACCTCAGAGACTAGCAGGAGCTCCTACGAGCAGTACTTC
CDR3aa: CAWTSETSRSSYEQYF

v_gene: TRBV2
abundance: many
j_gene: TRBJ2-7
d_gene: TRBD2
CDR3nt: TGTGCCAGCAGTGCCGGGACTAGCGGAACCTACGAGCAGTACTTC
CDR3aa: CASSAGTSGTYEQYF

v_gene: TRBV12-3/TRBV12-4
abundance: many
j_gene: TRBJ2-7
d_gene: .
CDR3nt: TGTGCCAGCAGCTTAAACGGGAGATTCTCCTACGAGCAGTACTTC
CDR3aa: CASSLNGRFSYEQYF

v_gene: TRBV13
abundance: .
j_gene: TRBJ2-3
d_gene: TRBD2
CDR3nt: TGTGCCAGCAGCTCCCCGCTAGCGGGAGGGTTTGATACGCAGTATTTT
CDR3aa: CASSSPLAGGFDTQYF

v_gene: TRBV5-1
abundance: many
j_gene: TRBJ1-4
d_gene: .
CDR3nt: TGCGCCAGCAGGGGGTCCGGAGAAAATGAAAAACTGTTTTTT
CDR3aa: CASRGSGENEKLFF

v_gene: TRBV10-2
abundance: many
j_gene: TRBJ1-1
d_gene: .
CDR3nt: TGCGCCAGCAGTGAGGCGAACACTGAAGCTTTCTTT
CDR3aa: CASSEANTEAFF

v_gene: TRBV10-1
abundance: .
j_gene: TRBJ1-2
d_gene: TRBD1
CDR3nt: TGCGCCAGCAGAGTAGGGACAGGGGACCACTATGGCTACACCTTC
CDR3aa: CASRVGTGDHYGYTF

v_gene: TRBV28
abundance: few
j_gene: TRBJ2-7
d_gene: TRBD2
CDR3nt: TGTGCCAGCAGTGGGGGGGACGGCTACGAGCAGTACTTC
CDR3aa: CASSGGDGYEQYF

v_gene: TRBV2
abundance: many
j_gene: TRBJ2-3
d_gene: TRBD1
CDR3nt: TGTGCCAGCAGTCCACAGGGGTACACAGATACGCAGTATTTT
CDR3aa: CASSPQGYTDTQYF

v_gene: TRBV11-1
abundance: .
j_gene: TRBJ2-1
d_gene: TRBD1
CDR3nt: TGTGCCAGCAGCGGGGACAGGAGAAGGGACAATGAGCAGTTCTTC
CDR3aa: CASSGDRRRDNEQFF

v_gene: TRBV20-1
abundance: .
j_gene: TRBJ2-3
d_gene: .
CDR3nt: TGCAGTGCTAGAGATCCGATCCTCACAGATACGCAGTATTTT
CDR3aa: CSARDPILTDTQYF

v_gene: TRBV11-2
abundance: many
j_gene: TRBJ2-5
d_gene: TRBD2
CDR3nt: TGTGCCAGCAGCATATCTAGCGGGAGGGAGACCCAGTACTTC
CDR3aa: CASSISSGRETQYF

v_gene: TRBV5-1
abundance: many
j_gene: TRBJ2-7
d_gene: TRBD1
CDR3nt: TGCGCCAGCGCACGGGACAGCACCTACGAGCAGTACTTC
CDR3aa: CASARDSTYEQYF

v_gene: TRBV15
abundance: .
j_gene: TRBJ2-5
d_gene: TRBD2
CDR3nt: TGTGCCACCAGCAATATAGCGGGAGAGACCCAGTACTTC
CDR3aa: CATSNIAGETQYF

v_gene: TRBV30
abundance: .
j_gene: TRBJ2-7
d_gene: .
CDR3nt: TGTGCCCGGAGTGAGGCTTCCCCCTACGAGCAGTACTTC
CDR3aa: CARSEASPYEQYF

v_gene: TRBV5-6
abundance: .
j_gene: TRBJ1-2
d_gene: TRBD1
CDR3nt: TGTGCCAGCAGCTTTACCTTGGACGGGACAGGGGCCTATGGCTACACCTTC
CDR3aa: CASSFTLDGTGAYGYTF

v_gene: TRBV10-3
abundance: many
j_gene: TRBJ2-5
d_gene: TRBD1
CDR3nt: TGTGCCATCAGGCCGGGACAGGGGGAGACCCAGTACTTC
CDR3aa: CAIRPGQGETQYF

v_gene: TRBV5-1
abundance: many
j_gene: TRBJ2-3
d_gene: TRBD2
CDR3nt: TGCGCCAGCAGCTTAGGGGACCGACTAGCGGGAGATACGCAGTATTTT
CDR3aa: CASSLGDRLAGDTQYF

v_gene: TRBV5-4
abundance: few
j_gene: TRBJ2-4
d_gene: .
CDR3nt: TGTGCCAGCAGCATGAAGGTAGAGGACATTCAGTACTTC
CDR3aa: CASSMKVEDIQYF

v_gene: TRBV20-1
abundance: few
j_gene: TRBJ1-5
d_gene: .
CDR3nt: TGCAGTGCTAGATCGTCCGGCCAGCCCCAGCATTTT
CDR3aa: CSARSSGQPQHF

v_gene: TRBV28
abundance: many
j_gene: TRBJ2-1
d_gene: TRBD2
CDR3nt: TGTGCCAGCAGTCTCACTAGCGGAGGAGGGTTCTTC
CDR3aa: CASSLTSGGGFF

v_gene: TRBV28
abundance: many
j_gene: TRBJ2-5
d_gene: .
CDR3nt: TGTGCCAGCAGTTCAACAGGAAAAGAGACCCAGTACTTC
CDR3aa: CASSSTGKETQYF

v_gene: TRBV11-2
abundance: many
j_gene: TRBJ1-6
d_gene: .
CDR3nt: TGTGCCAGCAGCTTAGAGGGGGCAGGTTGGAAGTCACCCCTCCACTTT
CDR3aa: CASSLEGAGWKSPLHF

v_gene: TRBV2
abundance: many
j_gene: TRBJ1-1
d_gene: .
CDR3nt: TGTGCCAGGACGCTTGCGGAGGACACTGAAGCTTTCTTT
CDR3aa: CARTLAEDTEAFF

v_gene: TRBV18
abundance: few
j_gene: TRBJ2-7
d_gene: .
CDR3nt: TGTGCCAGCTCCCGGCCGGGCTTAGTCGAGCAGTACTTC
CDR3aa: CASSRPGLVEQYF

v_gene: TRBV20-1
abundance: many
j_gene: TRBJ2-1
d_gene: .
CDR3nt: TGCAGTGCTAGAGATACCGCACTAGCAGATTACAATGAGCAGTTCTTC
CDR3aa: CSARDTALADYNEQFF

v_gene: TRBV3-1
abundance: many
j_gene: TRBJ1-1
d_gene: TRBD1
CDR3nt: TGTGCCAGCAGCCAAGATCTTGGGACAGGGCACACTGAAGCTTTCTTT
CDR3aa: CASSQDLGTGHTEAFF

v_gene: TRBV7-2
abundance: .
j_gene: TRBJ1-5
d_gene: .
CDR3nt: TGTGCCAGCAGCTTAACGGGGGTAGGGAGCAATCAGCCCCAGCATTTT
CDR3aa: CASSLTGVGSNQPQHF

v_gene: TRBV2
abundance: many
j_gene: TRBJ2-5
d_gene: TRBD1
CDR3nt: TGTGCCAGCAGCGGAGACCTACCACAGGGGAGCGAGACCCAGTACTTC
CDR3aa: CASSGDLPQGSETQYF

v_gene: TRBV2
abundance: many
j_gene: TRBJ2-5
d_gene: TRBD1
CDR3nt: TGTGCCAGCAGTGAAGCGCAACAGGGGTACCAAGAGACCCAGTACTTC
CDR3aa: CASSEAQQGYQETQYF

v_gene: TRBV3-1
abundance: many
j_gene: TRBJ2-1
d_gene: .
CDR3nt: TGTGCCAGCAGCCAAGGGAACCCCCGGAGCTCCTACAATGAGCAGTTCTTC
CDR3aa: CASSQGNPRSSYNEQFF

v_gene: TRBV2
abundance: many
j_gene: TRBJ1-5
d_gene: .
CDR3nt: TGTGCCAGCAGTGAAACGGCAAGCAATCAGCCCCAGCATTTT
CDR3aa: CASSETASNQPQHF

v_gene: TRBV7-2
abundance: many
j_gene: TRBJ2-1
d_gene: TRBD2
CDR3nt: TGTGCCAGCAGTCTGACTAGCGGGAAGGTGGATGAGCAGTTCTTC
CDR3aa: CASSLTSGKVDEQFF

v_gene: TRBV6-7
abundance: .
j_gene: TRBJ1-3
d_gene: TRBD1
CDR3nt: TGTGCCAGCAGAGAGACAGGGGGCGAACATTCTGGAAACACCATATATTTT
CDR3aa: CASRETGGEHSGNTIYF

v_gene: TRBV7-9
abundance: many
j_gene: TRBJ2-7
d_gene: TRBD2
CDR3nt: TGTGCCAGCAGCTTAGTTGGCCACTACCCCGGACTAGCGGGAAGCTCCTACGAGCAGTACTTC
CDR3aa: CASSLVGHYPGLAGSSYEQYF

v_gene: TRBV11-2
abundance: many
j_gene: TRBJ2-4
d_gene: TRBD2
CDR3nt: TGTGCCAGCAGCTCGCGACTAGCGGTAGCCAAAAACATTCAGTACTTC
CDR3aa: CASSSRLAVAKNIQYF

v_gene: TRBV5-1
abundance: .
j_gene: TRBJ2-3
d_gene: TRBD1
CDR3nt: TGCGCCAGCAGCTCGTTCGGGACAGACACAGATACGCAGTATTTT
CDR3aa: CASSSFGTDTDTQYF

v_gene: TRBV7-6
abundance: many
j_gene: TRBJ1-3
d_gene: .
CDR3nt: TGTGCCAGCAGCAAATTCCAAGACTCTGGAAACACCATATATTTT
CDR3aa: CASSKFQDSGNTIYF

v_gene: TRBV7-7
abundance: few
j_gene: TRBJ2-7
d_gene: TRBD2
CDR3nt: TGTGCTAGCAGCGCGGGACTAGGGTTCAACGAGCAGTACTTC
CDR3aa: CASSAGLGFNEQYF

v_gene: TRBV20-1
abundance: .
j_gene: TRBJ2-3
d_gene: .
CDR3nt: TGCAGTGCCCCCAGGCCCGGAGCCACAGATACGCAGTATTTT
CDR3aa: CSAPRPGATDTQYF

v_gene: TRBV28
abundance: many
j_gene: TRBJ2-1
d_gene: TRBD2
CDR3nt: TGTGCCAGCAGACCTCCTCTAGCGGGAGGGCCTAATGAGCAGTTCTTC
CDR3aa: CASRPPLAGGPNEQFF

v_gene: TRBV20-1
abundance: few
j_gene: TRBJ1-2
d_gene: .
CDR3nt: TGCAGTGCTAGATCCCTGGACAGCTATGGCTACACCTTC
CDR3aa: CSARSLDSYGYTF

v_gene: TRBV7-9
abundance: many
j_gene: TRBJ2-1
d_gene: .
CDR3nt: TGTGCCAGCAGCTTAGGATTGGGTGAGCAGTTCTTC
CDR3aa: CASSLGLGEQFF

v_gene: TRBV7-6
abundance: few
j_gene: TRBJ2-2
d_gene: .
CDR3nt: TGTGCCAGCAGCTTAGACCCGGGGAACACCGGGGAGCTGTTTTTT
CDR3aa: CASSLDPGNTGELFF

v_gene: TRBV2
abundance: many
j_gene: TRBJ2-2
d_gene: .
CDR3nt: TGTGCCAGCAACACAGACTTGAACACCGGGGAGCTGTTTTTT
CDR3aa: CASNTDLNTGELFF